This T cell receptor beta chain is from a study of blood T cell repertoires in COVID-19. In the original analysis: Reference gene primer amplification gave nucleated cell count estimates. Clones were read by immunoSEQ multiplex PCR, and TCRdb kept only the in-frame ones, dropping some. V and J calls and clone size follow that table, whereas D and trimming were derived from the DNA. The data contain about 69,000 clones, nearly 80% of them singletons. Germline CDR1 and CDR2: MNHEY and SMNVEV (reference sequence). The trim removed 7 bases at V and 5 bases at J, leaving 7 bases unmatched. The CDR3 consists of 14 residues.

The chain recombines TRBV27 with TRBJ2-1; 8 positions match TRBD2. Material: peripheral blood. The source is a human donor in a cohort sampled during active COVID-19. The DNA for the CDR3 is TGTGCCAGCACTCGGACTAGCCGAGACAATGAGCAGTTCTTC. Its translation is CASTRTSRDNEQFF.